The text below deals with one T cell receptor (beta chain). This record belongs to a study of blood T cell repertoires in COVID-19. Overall study context: T cells, B-cell-depleted T cells, or PBMCs provided the cDNA or gDNA that served as material.

In the study's own analysis: Estimation of nucleated cell counts relied on the amplification of reference gene primers. Sequencing was performed with immunoSEQ multiplex PCR; in TCRdb, only in-frame clones are kept and a portion is missing. Clone size and V and J calls were adopted from that table, with D and trimming inferred from the DNA. The data contain 110,000 to 150,000 clones, around 80% of them singletons. Trimming cost V 4 bases and J 1 base, with 11 bases left between them. Germline loops: CDR1 SGHNT, CDR2 YYREEE (reference sequence). CDR3 length equals 15 residues. The TCR was taken from a man aged 55 to 69 with active or convalescent COVID-19. The chain combines TRBV5-4 with TRBJ2-2; tentatively, D is TRBD2 (5 bases). Sequenced material: peripheral blood. The CDR3: CASSTQGRNTGELFF. The CDR3 coding sequence is TGTGCCAGCAGCACCCAAGGGAGGAACACCGGGGAGCTGTTTTTT.